A single sample gave rise to the 3 T cell receptor beta chains below, sequenced in a study of shared clonotypes between healthy human individuals. Produced via immunoSEQ multiplex PCR; TCRdb's table is partial and in-frame only. The data contain 2 million to 3 million clones, 93% of them singletons. The sequenced sample consisted of naive CD4+ T cells from PBMCs. Subset indicated: CD45RA+ positively selected. The receptors were gathered from a man aged 18 to 30 in good health. Some clones in this sample may be carry-over from other donors' samples.

The chain joins TRBV23-1 to TRBJ2-3, with 12 bases lining up with TRBD2. TRBV23-1 carries the ORF label, with uncertain function. This CDR3 is 14 amino acids long. Trimming cost V 8 bases and J 4 bases; bases outside gene matches: 4. The DNA for the CDR3 is TGCGCCAGCCGACTAGCGGGAGATGCAGATACGCAGTATTTT. Translating it yields CASRLAGDADTQYF.

This clone was seen just once. V and J are TRBV10-3 and TRBJ2-3; 7 bases are a match to TRBD2. CDR3 length: 16 amino acids. Germline assignment: CDR1 ENHRY and CDR2 SYGVKD. V was pared by 5 bases and J by 2 bases, with 10 bases of the junction left unmatched. The CDR3 spells CAISLGWEGLTDTQYF. The CDR3 DNA reads as TGTGCCATCAGTCTGGGGTGGGAGGGCCTCACAGATACGCAGTATTTT.

This chain links TRBV7-8 with TRBJ2-1, with TRBD2 identical over 12 bases. The CDR3 has 19 residues. Germline V gene data show CDR1 as SGHVS and CDR2 as FQNEAQ. Trimming cost V 5 bases and J 0 bases; bases outside gene matches: 11. The chain's CDR3 is CASSKTSGSNLPSYNEQFF. The CDR3 DNA reads TGTGCCAGCAGCAAGACTAGCGGGAGCAATCTGCCCTCCTACAATGAGCAGTTCTTC.